The 13 T cell receptor beta chains reported below all come from one sample, sequenced in a study of blood T cell repertoires in COVID-19. Assay used: immunoSEQ multiplex PCR; TCRdb lists only in-frame clones, some missing. The data show roughly 38,000 clones, more than 60% seen once. The sequenced material came from peripheral blood. Receptors were obtained from a man in his 60s with active COVID-19.

The V call is TRBV4-3, the J call TRBJ2-6; weak D call: TRBD1 (6 bases). CDR1 and CDR2 (germline): LGHNA, YSLEER. The CDR3 sequence is 18 residues long. V was clipped by 0 bases and J by 0 bases, with 12 bases between them. CDR3 nucleotides: TGCGCCAGCAGCCAAGAATGGGACAAATACTCTGGGGCCAACGTCCTGACTTTC. Translation gives CASSQEWDKYSGANVLTF.

J is TRBJ2-2 and V is TRBV19; maybe TRBD2 (6 bases). V gave up 0 bases and J gave up 8 bases, with 19 bases separating them. Germline V gene sequence: CDR1 LNHDA, CDR2 SQIVND (reference sequence). This CDR3 is 17 amino acids long. CDR3 sequence reads: CASSIDLRGKLPGELFF. CDR3 nucleotide sequence: TGTGCCAGTAGTATAGATCTGCGGGGAAAGCTGCCAGGGGAGCTGTTTTTT.

The chain has TRBV10-3 and TRBJ2-5; a possible D gene is TRBD2 (6 bases). V lost 3 bases and J lost 5, with 16 bases in between. Germline loops: CDR1 ENHRY, CDR2 SYGVKD. This CDR3 has 15 residues. CDR3 sequence reads: CAISDGGPPGETQYF. The DNA for the CDR3 is TGTGCCATCAGTGACGGGGGACCACCCGGGGAGACCCAGTACTTC.

The genes are TRBV7-9 and TRBJ1-1; TRBD1 is a possible D gene (6 bases). Deletions cut 5 bases from V and 5 bases from J, with 12 bases between. Germline V gene lookup returns CDR1 SEHNR and CDR2 FQNEAQ (reference sequence). The length of the CDR3 is 13 residues. CDR3 DNA: TGTGCCAGCAGCCCACAGGGAGAGACTGAAGCTTTCTTT. This encodes CASSPQGETEAFF.

This rearrangement joins TRBV25-1 to TRBJ2-5; 9 bases are a match to TRBD1. Germline CDR1 MGHDK, CDR2 SYGVNS. V gave up 1 base and J gave up 4 bases; unmatched junction bases: 10. This CDR3 has 17 amino acids. As DNA, the CDR3 is TGTGCCAGCAGTGAATGGCGGAACAGGGGGCGCGGAGAGACCCAGTACTTC. As protein: CASSEWRNRGRGETQYF.

A single count supports this clone. V gene TRBV6-5 combines with J gene TRBJ1-3; 7 bases fit TRBD1. The CDR3 sequence is 14 residues long. With V trimmed by 6 bases and J by 4 bases, 6 bases remained unmatched. Per germline, CDR1 MNHEY and CDR2 SVGAGI. CDR3 in DNA: TGTGCCAGCAGGGACAGGACGCAAGGAAACACCATATATTTT. Its protein product is CASRDRTQGNTIYF.

V usage is TRBV9 and J usage is TRBJ2-3; D is unresolved. Deletions cut 4 bases from V and 6 bases from J, with 9 bases between. This CDR3 has 12 residues. The germline V gene encodes CDR1 SGDLS and CDR2 YYNGEE. The CDR3 region has the DNA TGTGCCAGCAGCCCCTCTCAGGATACGCAGTATTTT. Amino acids: CASSPSQDTQYF.

The table lists this clone with a few counts. This rearrangement joins TRBV12-3 or TRBV12-4 to TRBJ1-2; D unresolved. Trimming took 3 bases from V and 4 from J, leaving 3 bases between them. The CDR3 runs 11 residues. The DNA of the CDR3 is TGTGCCAGCAGTTTGGCCTATGGCTACACCTTC. This gives the protein CASSLAYGYTF.

The V call is TRBV7-3, the J call TRBJ1-3; TRBD1 might be the D (6 bases). V was shortened by 2 bases and J by 0 bases, with 8 bases between the two germline ends. The CDR3 is made up of 15 amino acids. CDR1 and CDR2 from the germline V gene are SGHTA and FQGTGA. The CDR3 is CASSLGGSSGNTIYF. DNA for the CDR3: TGTGCCAGCAGCTTAGGGGGCAGCTCTGGAAACACCATATATTTT. Drawing the rest from reference TRBV7-3 and TRBJ1-3, the complete variable domain is GAGVSQTPSNKVTEKGKYVELRCDPISGHTALYWYRQSLGQGPEFLIYFQGTGAADDSGLPNDRFFAVRPEGSVSTLKIQRTERGDSAVYLCASSLGGSSGNTIYFGEGSWLTVV.

The J gene is TRBJ2-5, the V gene TRBV5-1; D unresolved. This CDR3 contains 15 residues. Germline assignment: CDR1 SGHRS and CDR2 YFSETQ. V lost 0 bases and J 0 bases, leaving 9 bases between the germline ends. The CDR3 DNA sequence: TGCGCCAGCAGCTTGGTTGGCTTGTACCAAGAGACCCAGTACTTC. Its protein is CASSLVGLYQETQYF.

V usage is TRBV7-9 and J usage is TRBJ1-5; D possibly corresponds to TRBD1 (6 bases). Germline CDR1 reads SEHNR; CDR2 reads FQNEAQ (reference sequence). The CDR3 has 14 amino acids. V lost 5 bases and J lost 6, with 14 bases in between. The CDR3 DNA is TGTGCCAGCAGCGAAACAGGGATGGGTCAGCCCCAGCATTTT. Encoded protein: CASSETGMGQPQHF.

The J gene is TRBJ1-2, the V gene TRBV28; 9 nucleotides agree with TRBD1. V shed 8 bases, J shed 4 bases, and the junction held 5 bases outside the gene matches. Per the germline V gene, CDR1 is MDHEN and CDR2 is SYDVKM. The length of the CDR3 is 13 residues. CDR3 DNA sequence: TGTGCCAGCCTCCAGGGACAGGGCTATGGCTACACCTTC. Encoded protein: CASLQGQGYGYTF.

The rearrangement joins TRBV19 to TRBJ1-5; D call uncertain. The CDR3 is 14 amino acids. Between the trimmed V and J ends, which lost 5 bases and 2 bases, there was a span of 10 bases. Germline V lookup: CDR1 LNHDA, CDR2 SQIVND (reference sequence). The CDR3 DNA reads TGTGCCAGTAGTCAGAATTTGGGCAATCAGCCCCAGCATTTT. Its protein is CASSQNLGNQPQHF.